This T cell receptor beta chain came from a study of regulatory T cells in long-lasting Graves disease. Whole-study findings and limits: Sharing of public clonotypes was greater in persistent patients (roughly 2,600) than in new patients (about 970).

Building of the TCR beta libraries involved iRepertoire HTBI primers and Arm-PCR of CDR3 regions. TCRdb reprocessed the multiplex PCR reads via MiXCR and lists one record per CDR3 protein. Of roughly 250,000 distinct CDR3 sequences listed, approximately 18% were seen once; the top ten hold 12% to 15%. Time point of the sample: newly diagnosed GD, antithyroid drugs for less than 3 months. Making the TCR library involved RNA that had been extracted from PBMCs. This clonotype was seen at least ten times. The antigen is unknown. The germline V gene has CDR1 MNHEY and CDR2 SVGEGT. The CDR3 loop spans 16 amino acids. V shed 2 bases and J shed 5 bases, with 16 bases lying between them. This sample was shared with a second study, whose subject was T cells in Graves' hyperthyroidism and ophthalmopathy. That source reports: Researchers ran a first-round RT-PCR on the TCR CDR3 using the HTBI primer set. Classification by a 13 V-J model distinguished ophthalmopathy from stable hyperthyroidism.

The chain employs TRBV6-2 or TRBV6-3 and TRBJ2-1; TRBD2 is a possible D gene (5 bases). The TCR originated in a woman in her thirties with Graves disease. Here the sequenced sample was peripheral blood mononuclear cells (PBMCs), taken at new diagnosis, from a patient treated with antithyroid drugs. The CDR3 is CASSYRIGVGNNEQFF. CDR3 nucleotide sequence: TGTGCCAGCAGTTACCGCATCGGGGTGGGGAACAATGAGCAGTTCTTC.